Listed below are T cell receptor beta chains from one sample, sequenced in a study of T cells in localized non-small cell lung cancer. Assay used: immunoSEQ multiplex PCR; TCRdb lists only in-frame clones, some missing. Counted here are some 11,000 clones, 29% occurring once; the ten biggest clones make up 5.2%. Specimen: lung tumor tissue, collected before any cancer treatment. The receptors shown here come from a man aged 40 to 69 with stage I lung adenocarcinoma. Both conserved end residues are part of each CDR3. Fields, in order: V gene, clone size, D gene, J gene, CDR3 protein, CDR3 DNA. D genes are given only for firm matches. Clone size appears in some rows only: once, few, many, or a class for an expanded clone.

V: TRBV18; size: -; D: -; J: TRBJ1-1; CDR3: CASSPGPGTEAFF; DNA: TGTGCCAGCTCACCAGGTCCGGGGACTGAAGCTTTCTTT
V: TRBV6-8; size: few; D: TRBD2; J: TRBJ2-5; CDR3: CASSVRASGVGETQYF; DNA: TGTGCCAGCAGTGTAAGGGCTAGCGGGGTGGGGGAGACCCAGTACTTC
V: TRBV9; size: -; D: TRBD1; J: TRBJ1-1; CDR3: CASIRTGSRAFF; DNA: TGTGCCAGCATCCGGACAGGTAGTAGGGCTTTCTTT
V: TRBV19; size: -; D: -; J: TRBJ2-7; CDR3: CASSMQGGRRSDEQYF; DNA: TGTGCCAGTAGTATGCAGGGGGGCCGCCGTTCTGACGAGCAGTACTTC
V: TRBV6-8; size: few; D: TRBD1; J: TRBJ1-2; CDR3: CATGPGQGDGYTF; DNA: TGTGCCACGGGACCCGGACAGGGGGATGGCTACACCTTC
V: TRBV19; size: few; D: -; J: TRBJ1-2; CDR3: CASSISGGNNYGYTF; DNA: TGTGCCAGTAGTATATCCGGGGGGAATAACTATGGCTACACCTTC
V: TRBV9; size: few; D: TRBD1; J: TRBJ1-2; CDR3: CARGGTGGWNYGYTF; DNA: TGTGCCAGGGGAGGGACAGGGGGTTGGAACTATGGCTACACCTTC
V: TRBV12-5; size: -; D: -; J: TRBJ1-3; CDR3: CASGLVAGRSGYTIYF; DNA: TGTGCTAGTGGTTTGGTAGCGGGCCGGAGTGGGTACACCATATATTTT
V: TRBV15; size: -; D: -; J: TRBJ1-1; CDR3: CATGPRGGVNTEAFF; DNA: TGTGCCACTGGGCCACGGGGGGGGGTGAACACTGAAGCTTTCTTT
V: TRBV19; size: once; D: -; J: TRBJ2-3; CDR3: CASSSGRTDTQYF; DNA: TGTGCCAGTAGTAGCGGGCGGACAGATACGCAGTATTTT
V: TRBV11-3; size: medium-sized; D: TRBD1; J: TRBJ1-1; CDR3: CASSLVDRENTEAFF; DNA: TGTGCCAGCAGCTTAGTGGACAGGGAGAACACTGAAGCTTTCTTT
V: TRBV6-8; size: -; D: -; J: TRBJ2-2; CDR3: CASMAGSGELFF; DNA: TGTGCCAGCATGGCGGGCTCCGGGGAGCTGTTTTTT
V: TRBV30; size: few; D: TRBD2; J: TRBJ2-3; CDR3: CAWSGLAGETDTQYF; DNA: TGTGCCTGGAGTGGACTAGCGGGGGAAACAGATACGCAGTATTTT
V: TRBV18; size: -; D: -; J: TRBJ1-1; CDR3: CASSPPKGTYLTEAFF; DNA: TGTGCCAGCTCACCACCGAAAGGGACCTACCTCACTGAAGCTTTCTTT
V: TRBV6-8; size: few; D: -; J: TRBJ1-5; CDR3: CASSYSPLGNQPQHF; DNA: TGTGCCAGCAGTTACTCCCCTTTGGGCAATCAGCCCCAGCATTTT
V: TRBV19; size: few; D: -; J: TRBJ1-1; CDR3: CASSIGQRSEAFF; DNA: TGTGCCAGTAGTATAGGCCAGCGGTCTGAAGCTTTCTTT
V: TRBV10-2; size: -; D: TRBD1; J: TRBJ2-1; CDR3: CASKEGQASYNEQFF; DNA: TGCGCCAGCAAGGAGGGACAGGCGTCCTACAATGAGCAGTTCTTC
V: TRBV11-3; size: few; D: -; J: TRBJ1-2; CDR3: CASIPGRNNYGYTF; DNA: TGTGCCAGCATCCCGGGACGGAACAACTATGGCTACACCTTC
V: TRBV2; size: few; D: -; J: TRBJ2-1; CDR3: CASRLASSYNEQFF; DNA: TGTGCCAGCAGACTAGCAAGCTCCTACAATGAGCAGTTCTTC